The next 6 T cell receptor beta chains were all read from a single sample in a study of radiotherapy plus CTLA-4 blockade in lung cancer. Data came from immunoSEQ multiplex PCR; TCRdb stores just in-frame clones and leaves some out. The profile covers roughly 92,000 clones, with around 85% appearing a single time and approximately 2% taken by the ten largest. Material: peripheral blood, obtained from a patient treated with radiotherapy plus ipilimumab. The origin of the receptors is a human donor with non-small cell lung cancer who had a partial response to radiotherapy plus ipilimumab.

V gene TRBV28 combines with J gene TRBJ2-7, with 9 bases fitting TRBD2. Trimming cost V 5 bases and J 2 bases; bases outside gene matches: 4. Germline CDR1 reads MDHEN; CDR2 reads SYDVKM. The CDR3 consists of 14 residues. CDR3 sequence: CASSPSGITYEQYV. The CDR3 DNA sequence: TGTGCCAGCAGTCCTAGCGGGATAACCTACGAGCAGTACGTC.

The J gene is TRBJ2-7, the V gene TRBV6-5; D not resolved. Looked up from germline, CDR1 is MNHEY and CDR2 is SVGAGI. This CDR3 is built from 12 residues. The V gene lost 6 bases and the J gene lost 4 bases, with 10 bases spanning the gap. The CDR3 region has the DNA TGTGCCAGCAGCACAAACGAATACGAGCAGTACTTC. Its protein product is CASSTNEYEQYF.

J is TRBJ1-2 and V is TRBV2, with D tentatively TRBD1 (5 bases). Trimming shortened V by 3 bases and J by 8 bases, and 10 bases separated the two germline ends. CDR1 SNHLY and CDR2 FYNNEI come from the germline V gene. The CDR3 consists of 12 residues. In DNA, the CDR3 is TGTGCCAGCAGTGATGGACACGCGGGCTACACCTTC. This encodes CASSDGHAGYTF.

CDR3 in DNA: TGTGCCAGCAGTTACTCGGACACTGATGGCTACACCTTC. Protein: CASSYSDTDGYTF. The chain links TRBV6-6 to TRBJ1-2; possibly TRBD1 for D (5 bases). Trimming pared 0 bases from V and 6 bases from J, leaving 8 bases between. The germline CDR1 and CDR2 sequences are MNHNY and SVGAGI (reference sequence). The CDR3 length is 13 residues.

This chain uses TRBV9 with TRBJ2-1; 9 bases agree with TRBD2. The CDR3 length is 13 residues. Germline V gives CDR1 SGDLS, CDR2 YYNGEE. The V and J ends lost 6 bases and 9 bases, in that order; junction bases with no gene match: 7. The CDR3 reads CASNLGLAGEQFF. DNA of the CDR3: TGTGCCAGCAACTTGGGACTAGCAGGTGAGCAGTTCTTC.

This chain links TRBV7-9 with TRBJ1-5; TRBD1 agrees at 8 bases. This CDR3 comprises 14 residues. Germline CDR1 reads SEHNR; CDR2 reads FQNEAQ (reference sequence). With 4 bases clipped from V and 6 bases from J, the junction kept 5 bases outside the gene matches. The CDR3: CASSSTGVVQPQHF. Written as DNA, the CDR3 is TGTGCCAGCAGCTCGACAGGGGTGGTTCAGCCCCAGCATTTT. The complete variable domain, with remaining parts taken from reference TRBV7-9 and TRBJ1-5, reads DTGVSQNPRHKITKRGQNVTFRCDPISEHNRLYWYRQTLGQGPEFLTYFQNEAQLEKSRLLSDRFSAERPKGSFSTLEIQRTEQGDSAMYLCASSSTGVVQPQHFGDGTRLSIL.